This paragraph covers one T cell receptor (beta chain) sequence. Its target is not known. This entry comes from a study of cytomegalovirus exposure and HLA in healthy donors. Study-level background: The roughly 110 validation repertoires were reported in a later analysis to have been generated on the same platform as the roughly 720 first-cohort repertoires.

The table came from immunoSEQ multiplex PCR; TCRdb's copy has only in-frame clones and leaves some out. The table lists roughly 130,000 clones, around 89% of them singletons, with roughly 6.5% in the top ten. Per the germline V gene, CDR1 is MDHEN and CDR2 is SYDVKM. The CDR3 is 16 amino acids. Between the trimmed V and J ends, which lost 6 bases and 1 base, there was a span of 17 bases. Study-level points and caveats: The study flagged about 150 TCR beta chains as cytomegalovirus-associated. Per published reports, the classifier diagnosed cytomegalovirus status with high specificity and sensitivity.

The donors were part of the validation cohort, which consisted of over a hundred subjects and was separate from the first cohort of 666 subjects. This clonotype was sampled from a woman in her twenties or thirties in good health and CMV-seropositive. Input material: PBMCs. The chain uses TRBV28 and TRBJ2-3; perhaps TRBD1 as D (6 bases). CDR3 sequence reads: CASRPGQGRGTDTQYF. The CDR3 DNA sequence: TGTGCCAGCAGGCCGGGCCAGGGGAGAGGCACAGATACGCAGTATTTT.